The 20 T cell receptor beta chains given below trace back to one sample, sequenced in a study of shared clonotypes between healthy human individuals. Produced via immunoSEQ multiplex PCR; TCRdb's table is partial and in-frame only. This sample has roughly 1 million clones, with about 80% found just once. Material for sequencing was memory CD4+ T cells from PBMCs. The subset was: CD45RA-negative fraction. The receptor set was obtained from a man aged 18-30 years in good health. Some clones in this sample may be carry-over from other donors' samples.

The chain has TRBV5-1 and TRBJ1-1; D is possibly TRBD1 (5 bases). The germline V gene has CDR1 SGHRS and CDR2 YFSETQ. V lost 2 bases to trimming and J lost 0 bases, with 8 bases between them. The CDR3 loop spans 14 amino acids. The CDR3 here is CASSFRGVNTEAFF. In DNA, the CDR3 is TGCGCCAGCAGCTTCCGAGGGGTGAACACTGAAGCTTTCTTT.

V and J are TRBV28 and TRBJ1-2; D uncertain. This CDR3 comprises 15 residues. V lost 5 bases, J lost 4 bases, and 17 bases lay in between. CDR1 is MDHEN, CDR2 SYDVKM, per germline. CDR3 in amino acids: CASSLYRSQSYGYTF. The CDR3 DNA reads TGTGCCAGCAGTCTTTATAGGTCCCAGAGCTATGGCTACACCTTC.

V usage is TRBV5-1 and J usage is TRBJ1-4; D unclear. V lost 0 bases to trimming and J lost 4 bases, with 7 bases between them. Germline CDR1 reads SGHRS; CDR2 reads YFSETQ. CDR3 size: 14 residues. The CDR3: CASSLGDYNEKLFF. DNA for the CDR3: TGCGCCAGCAGCTTGGGGGATTATAATGAAAAACTGTTTTTT. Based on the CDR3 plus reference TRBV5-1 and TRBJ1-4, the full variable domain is KAGVTQTPRYLIKTRGQQVTLSCSPISGHRSVSWYQQTPGQGLQFLFEYFSETQRNKGNFPGRFSGRQFSNSRSEMNVSTLELGDSALYLCASSLGDYNEKLFFGSGTQLSVL.

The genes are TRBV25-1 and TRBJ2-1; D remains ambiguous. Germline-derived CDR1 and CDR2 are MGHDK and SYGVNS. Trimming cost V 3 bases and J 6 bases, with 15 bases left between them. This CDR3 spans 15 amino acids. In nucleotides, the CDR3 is TGTGCCAGCAGTGATGCCGGGTTATCGGGCAATGAGCAGTTCTTC. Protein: CASSDAGLSGNEQFF. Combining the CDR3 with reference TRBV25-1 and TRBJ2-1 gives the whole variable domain EADIYQTPRYLVIGTGKKITLECSQTMGHDKMYWYQQDPGMELHLIHYSYGVNSTEKGDLSSESTVSRIRTEHFPLTLESARPSHTSQYLCASSDAGLSGNEQFFGPGTRLTVL.

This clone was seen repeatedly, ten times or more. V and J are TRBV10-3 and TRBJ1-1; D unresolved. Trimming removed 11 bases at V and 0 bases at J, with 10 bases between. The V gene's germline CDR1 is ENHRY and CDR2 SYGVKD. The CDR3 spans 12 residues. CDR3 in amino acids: CASGGVNTEAFF. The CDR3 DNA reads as TGTGCCTCAGGAGGAGTGAACACTGAAGCTTTCTTT.

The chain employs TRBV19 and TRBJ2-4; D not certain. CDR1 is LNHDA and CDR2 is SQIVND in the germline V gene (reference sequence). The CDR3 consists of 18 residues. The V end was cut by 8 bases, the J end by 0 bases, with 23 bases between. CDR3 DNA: TGTGCCAGTGCTCCCCAGTTGGGCGGAAAACTAGCCAAAAACATTCAGTACTTC. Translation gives CASAPQLGGKLAKNIQYF.

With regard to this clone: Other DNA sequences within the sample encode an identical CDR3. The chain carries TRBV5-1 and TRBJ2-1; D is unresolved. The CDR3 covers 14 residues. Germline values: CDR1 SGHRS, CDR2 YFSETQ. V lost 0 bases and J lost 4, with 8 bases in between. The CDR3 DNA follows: TGCGCCAGCAGCTTGGTAGCTGAGTACAATGAGCAGTTCTTC. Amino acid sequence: CASSLVAEYNEQFF. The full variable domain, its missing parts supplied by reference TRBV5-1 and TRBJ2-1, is KAGVTQTPRYLIKTRGQQVTLSCSPISGHRSVSWYQQTPGQGLQFLFEYFSETQRNKGNFPGRFSGRQFSNSRSEMNVSTLELGDSALYLCASSLVAEYNEQFFGPGTRLTVL.

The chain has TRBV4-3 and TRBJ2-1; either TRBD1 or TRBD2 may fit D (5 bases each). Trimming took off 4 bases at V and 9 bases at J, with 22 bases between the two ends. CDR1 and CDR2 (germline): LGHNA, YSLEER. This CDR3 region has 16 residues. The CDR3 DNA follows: TGCGCCAGCAGCCTCTTACCGGGACCACCCGCCGGTGAGCAGTTCTTC. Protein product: CASSLLPGPPAGEQFF.

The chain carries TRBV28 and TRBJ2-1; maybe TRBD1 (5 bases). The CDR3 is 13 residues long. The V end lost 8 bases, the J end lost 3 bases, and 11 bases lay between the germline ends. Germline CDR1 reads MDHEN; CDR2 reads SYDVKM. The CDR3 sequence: CASGFRGYNEQFF. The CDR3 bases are TGTGCCAGCGGGTTTAGGGGCTACAATGAGCAGTTCTTC.

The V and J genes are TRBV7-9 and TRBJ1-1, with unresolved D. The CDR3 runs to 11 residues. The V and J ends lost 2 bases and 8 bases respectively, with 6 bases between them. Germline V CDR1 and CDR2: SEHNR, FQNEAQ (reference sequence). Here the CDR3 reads CASSLRAEAFF. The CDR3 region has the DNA TGTGCCAGCAGCTTAAGGGCAGAAGCTTTCTTT.

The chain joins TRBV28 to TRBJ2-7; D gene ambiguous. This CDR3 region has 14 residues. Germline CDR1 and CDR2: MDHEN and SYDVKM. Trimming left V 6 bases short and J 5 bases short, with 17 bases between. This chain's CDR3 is CASSLQVHGDEQYF. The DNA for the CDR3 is TGTGCCAGCAGCCTTCAGGTCCACGGCGACGAGCAGTACTTC.

CDR3 in amino acids: CASSVVWTGGSYEQYF. CDR3 bases: TGTGCCAGCAGCGTGGTTTGGACAGGGGGGTCCTACGAGCAGTACTTC. The chain couples TRBV7-9 to TRBJ2-7, with 10 bases that match TRBD1. Unmatched junction bases numbered 8, after V lost 5 bases and J lost 1 base. This CDR3 is built from 16 residues. Germline CDR1 is SEHNR and CDR2 is FQNEAQ (reference sequence).

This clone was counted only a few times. CDR3 region: CASSPPTGPKGETQYF. The CDR3 DNA follows: TGTGCCAGCTCACCGCCGACAGGCCCGAAGGGGGAGACCCAGTACTTC. V gene TRBV18 combines with J gene TRBJ2-5, with D possibly TRBD1 on 6 matching bases. The CDR3 length is 16 residues. Deletions cut 3 bases from V and 5 bases from J, with 19 bases between. Germline values: CDR1 KGHSH, CDR2 LQKENI.

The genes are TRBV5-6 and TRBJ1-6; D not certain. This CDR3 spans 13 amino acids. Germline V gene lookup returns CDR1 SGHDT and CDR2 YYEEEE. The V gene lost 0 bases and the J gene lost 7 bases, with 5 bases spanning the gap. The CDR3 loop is CASSLDRNSPLHF. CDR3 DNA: TGTGCCAGCAGCTTGGATAGAAATTCACCCCTCCACTTT.

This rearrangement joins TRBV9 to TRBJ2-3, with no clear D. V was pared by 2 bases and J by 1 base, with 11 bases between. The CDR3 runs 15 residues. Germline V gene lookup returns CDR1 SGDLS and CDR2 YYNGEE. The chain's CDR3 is CASSVGVIGTDTQYF. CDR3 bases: TGTGCCAGCAGCGTTGGGGTTATAGGCACAGATACGCAGTATTTT.

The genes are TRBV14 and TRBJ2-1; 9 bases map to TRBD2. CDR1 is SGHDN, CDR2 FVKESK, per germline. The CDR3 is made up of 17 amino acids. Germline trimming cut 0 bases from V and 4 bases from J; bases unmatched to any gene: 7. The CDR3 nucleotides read TGTGCCAGCAGCCAAGATCGGCTAGCGGGAATTTACAATGAGCAGTTCTTC. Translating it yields CASSQDRLAGIYNEQFF.

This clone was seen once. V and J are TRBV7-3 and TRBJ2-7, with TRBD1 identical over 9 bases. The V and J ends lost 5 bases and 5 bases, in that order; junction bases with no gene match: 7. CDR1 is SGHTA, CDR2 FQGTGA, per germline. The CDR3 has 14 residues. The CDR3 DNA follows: TGTGCCAGCAGCCTCCGGACAGGGGCCCACGAGCAGTACTTC. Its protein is CASSLRTGAHEQYF.

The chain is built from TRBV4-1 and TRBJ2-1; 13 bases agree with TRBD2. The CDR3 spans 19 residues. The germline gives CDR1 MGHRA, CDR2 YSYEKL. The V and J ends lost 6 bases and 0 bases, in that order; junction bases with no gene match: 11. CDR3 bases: TGCGCCAGCAGGCCGGGACTAGCGGGATCGACGGGCTCCTACAATGAGCAGTTCTTC. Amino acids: CASRPGLAGSTGSYNEQFF.

The CDR3 sequence: CASSLFRQGSYNEQFF. The CDR3 DNA is TGTGCCAGCAGTTTATTCCGGCAGGGCTCCTACAATGAGCAGTTCTTC. This sequence joins TRBV28 and TRBJ2-1; maybe TRBD1 (5 bases). Germline V gives CDR1 MDHEN, CDR2 SYDVKM. With 1 base removed from V and 0 bases from J, the gap between germline ends came to 10 bases. This CDR3 is built from 16 residues.

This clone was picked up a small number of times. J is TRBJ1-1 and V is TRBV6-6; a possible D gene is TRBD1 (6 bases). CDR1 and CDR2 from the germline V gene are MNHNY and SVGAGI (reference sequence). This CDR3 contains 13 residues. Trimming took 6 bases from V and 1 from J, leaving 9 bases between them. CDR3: CASSWTENTEAFF. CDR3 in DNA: TGTGCCAGCAGCTGGACAGAGAACACTGAAGCTTTCTTT.